The entry that follows covers one T cell receptor beta chain sequence. Its target antigen remains unknown. Libraries were built with the immunoSEQ multiplex PCR assay. For the multiplex PCR, a mixture combining 60 forward primers for TCR Vbeta segments and 13 reverse primers for TCR Jbeta segments was used. The CDR3 region of rearranged TCR beta genes was amplified from genomic DNA with a multiplex PCR assay. The Illumina HiSeq System was used to sequence the amplified TCR beta libraries as 87-base-pair reads. Per the source publication's procedure: A later analysis tallied 75 million to 95 million unique TCR beta chains across the approximately 670 repertoires, and approximately 12 million of those chains were shared by two or more donors. Raw reads were error-corrected and collapsed into unique sequences by a nearest-neighbor algorithm in which closely related sequences were merged to remove PCR and sequencing errors. CDR3 sequences were aligned to IMGT reference sequences to assign V, D and J gene segments. For a sequence to be retained, a match of at least six nucleotides to both a V gene segment and a J gene segment was required. A rearrangement counted as productive if the CDR3 had no stop codons and remained in frame with V and J, and every other rearrangement counted as non-productive. Following IMGT convention, CDR3 was defined as the stretch from the second conserved V-encoded cysteine up to the conserved J-encoded phenylalanine. The earlier analysis of 550 to 650 of the donors excluded any sequence lacking an unambiguous match to a single V gene segment. In an earlier analysis of approximately 550 of the donors, V segments were called functional above 56.7% productive rearrangements and were called segregating when the between-donor standard deviation exceeded 5%. To diagnose cytomegalovirus status from the catalog of TCR beta chain sequences, a statistical classification framework was built. A later analysis assigned V and J genes by comparing TCR nucleotide sequences with IMGT/GENE-DB human TR gene sequences. The TCRdist pipeline was used in a later analysis to assign CDR3 sequences and most-parsimonious VDJ recombination scenarios. In a later analysis, each TCR beta chain was defined by its CDR3 amino acid sequence together with its V-gene family, and reads without a unique V-gene family were excluded. As a way to deal with suspected cross-contamination and a sequencing artifact, a later analysis dropped 450 to 700 nucleotide sequences that were highly shared and had low generation probability. In a later analysis, a clonal expansion index was calculated for each public chain from normalized within-repertoire ranks of inferred template counts. Generation probabilities in a later analysis came from a VDJ recombination model fitted to out-of-frame rearrangements, and those results were checked against IGoR. In a later analysis, hypergeometric tests were used to score TCR-TCR, TCR-HLA and TCR-CMV co-occurrence, with a repertoire-size bias correction applied to TCR pairs. To estimate false discovery rates, a later analysis permuted the HLA or CMV assignments 20 times. A later analysis grouped co-occurring TCRs with DBSCAN, adding TCRdist sequence similarity when clustering within HLA-allele-positive subsets. Repertoires with fewer than 30,000 or more than 120,000 public chains, plus five repertoires with anomalous nucleotide sharing, were excluded from co-occurrence clustering. In its TCRdb copy, this immuneACCESS table keeps in-frame sequences only and misses some clones. Where compared with another copy, unresolved V genes explain less than half of these, and the others have no known cause. D and trimming were read from the DNA, whereas the V and J calls and clone size are those reported in that table. The sample's table lists a count of 100,000 to 150,000 clones. Clones ranked in the top ten supply 0.9% to 1.2% of the sample.

The cohort consisted of some 670 healthy bone marrow donors. All cohort members were sampled while nominally healthy, although unrecorded immune exposures were likely present. The donor tested CMV seronegative, placing the donor among the 352 seronegative members of the cohort. Every donor gave a peripheral blood sample, and the peripheral blood mononuclear cells from that sample were used for TCR beta sequencing. The Qiagen DNeasy Blood Extraction Kit was used to extract genomic DNA from the blood cell samples. The data originate from a study of cytomegalovirus exposure and HLA in healthy donors (dated by TCRdb to 2016 to 2017). Turning to the overall study: An earlier analysis of some 620 of the donors reported 276 Gb of sequence data and 90 million to 120 million unique TCR beta sequences obtained from about 180 million T cells. Roughly 300 gigabases of sequencing data and around 85 million unique TCR sequences made up an early release that covered 500 to 700 HLA-typed donors. Of the 300 to 400 genotyped donors, approximately 83% fell in the genetic ancestry cluster associated with self-reported Caucasian donors. The aim of the study was to test whether cataloging public T cell receptors could identify signatures of past pathogen exposure. Using immunosequencing, the study profiled T cell repertoires from about 620 subjects and related those repertoires to cytomegalovirus serostatus. Along with the roughly 710-subject first cohort, a separate validation cohort of over a hundred different subjects was used. To predict cytomegalovirus infection status, the study combined high-throughput TCR immunosequencing, statistical association of individual TCRs with disease status, and machine learning. A later analysis re-examined previously published TCR beta repertoires from more than 550 donors and added high-resolution HLA genotyping to investigate patterns of TCR occurrence. Rather than using new phenotypic data, the later analysis identified candidate immune exposures from TCR beta sequences and from how often those sequences occurred across donors. To decide whether each TCR beta V gene segment behaved as functional or pseudogenic, an earlier analysis of fewer than 750 of the donors relied on high-throughput TCR beta sequencing. Donor age, sex, ethnicity and CMV serostatus were compiled together with the repertoire data. In a later genetic analysis, genome-wide SNP genotypes for about 55% of the 666 donors were used, and that subset was treated as a discovery cohort. Every repertoire in the discovery cohort had been generated on one and the same sequencing platform. HLA typing included class I and class II loci at four-digit resolution. Typing coverage varied by locus: about 620-630 donors for A, B, C, DRB1 and DQB1; 500 to 550 for DQA1; more than 600 for DPA1; 450 to 480 for DPB1. Roughly 5 DR-DQ haplotypes were handled as single units for association and clustering because linkage in the cohort was strong. On average, around 240,000 unique TCR beta nucleotide sequences were sequenced per donor among about 400 genotyped donors of the cohort, with roughly a sixth of those sequences being non-productive. Paper-wide results and their limitations: The classifier was reported to diagnose cytomegalovirus status with high specificity and sensitivity in both the original cohort and the validation cohort. Across donors, most TCR sequences were observed very rarely, whereas some public TCRs were present in many individuals. A later genetic analysis reported fewer N-insertions in productive TCRs among donors in an Asian-associated ancestry cluster than the approximately 670-donor mean. The 87-base-pair reads could not distinguish some IMGT-functional V segments, including TRBV6-2 and TRBV6-3, so those segments were excluded. Strong co-occurrence of HLA alleles, especially DR and DQ, made assigning TCR associations to individual alleles difficult. In an earlier analysis of 587 of the donors, most TCR beta V segments appeared in productive rearrangements about 87% or about 30% of the time, broadly matching IMGT annotations. A few of the identified cytomegalovirus-associated TCR beta chains were confirmed in vitro to be specific for cytomegalovirus antigens. For the cohort, immune exposure information was limited to CMV serostatus. Specific HLA alleles were associated with roughly 17,000 TCR beta sequences at a false discovery rate of 0.05 in a later analysis. A later analysis reported that several top co-occurrence clusters appeared linked to parvovirus B19, influenza, CMV and Epstein-Barr virus. The cohort was sequenced for TCR beta chains only, and without alpha or paired-chain data the features that could be detected were limited. A total of roughly 160 TCR beta chains were listed by the study as associated with cytomegalovirus. Because counts were too low, approximately 18 rarely observed V segments, including chromosome 9 orphons, were excluded from the earlier analysis of around 590 of the donors. A later genetic analysis associated a missense DCLRE1C variant with V-gene and J-gene trimming of TCR beta chains, and an independent cohort replicated the association. Because HLA typing was unavailable for some donors at each locus, only the typed subset was used in association tests. Most CMV-associated TCR beta chains appeared to be HLA-restricted in a later analysis, and the HLA associations seemed to be driven largely by CMV exposure. A later analysis found that HLA-associated TCR beta chains were more clonally expanded and had lower generation probabilities than equally common non-associated chains. A further reported finding was that TCR beta sequences accurately predicted the HLA-A and HLA-B alleles for most subjects in the first cohort. Correlated functional status among segregating V segments might be attributable to linkage disequilibrium, but an unknown experimental factor could not be ruled out. Presence/absence analyses assumed roughly uniform sequencing depth across donors, an assumption that may not hold. A cluster of highly shared sequence variants was judged likely to represent a technical artifact of the sequencing pipeline. According to the authors, the approach could potentially be generalized to other disease states and immunological phenotypes. In a later analysis, TCR association rates were found to vary across HLA loci, with the most associated TCRs seen for DRB1 alleles and the fewest for HLA-C alleles.

V sheds 0 bases and J sheds 0 bases, leaving 7 bases between their ends. The CDR3 has 15 amino acids, counting the end cysteine and phenylalanine. The read is trimmed to its CDR3 DNA, 45 bases read in frame from base 1. From the germline V gene (reference sequence), CDR1 is WNHNN and CDR2 is SYGVQD. Material: PBMCs. The receptor comes from a young man in good health and CMV-seronegative. The chain joins TRBV10-1 to TRBJ2-3, with a tentative D gene TRBD1 over 5 matching bases. The CDR3 loop reads CASSESGHSTDTQYF. The DNA sequence is as follows: TGCGCCAGCAGTGAGTCCGGACATAGCACAGATACGCAGTATTTT.